Below, 10 T cell receptor beta chains from the same sample are listed, as sequenced in a study of CD8 T cells in ankylosing spondylitis. TCRdb ran MiXCR on the 5' RACE reads and lists one entry per CDR3 protein. The table includes about 360,000 distinct CDR3 sequences, approximately 22% detected once. The sequencing sample was made of blood, either unsorted or a sorted T cell fraction (not recorded which). The receptor source for this set is a male donor with ankylosing spondylitis or in good health (not recorded which).

This clonotype has a count of ten or more. V is TRBV29-1 and J is TRBJ1-1; D unclear. The germline V and J ends were trimmed by 6 bases and 3 bases, with 5 bases remaining between them. Germline CDR1 is SQVTM and CDR2 is ANQGSEA. This CDR3 has 10 residues. CDR3 amino acids: CSVLYTEAFF. The CDR3 DNA reads as TGCAGCGTCCTTTACACTGAAGCTTTCTTT.

This clonotype was seen only a few times. The chain has TRBV19 and TRBJ2-1, with 8 bases that match TRBD2. The germline gives CDR1 LNHDA, CDR2 SQIVND (reference sequence). CDR3 length: 14 amino acids. V was pared by 6 bases and J by 1 base, with 2 bases of the junction left unmatched. The CDR3 protein is CASRTSGSYNEQFF. The CDR3 region has the DNA TGTGCCAGTAGAACTAGCGGTTCCTACAATGAGCAGTTCTTC. Full variable domain (outside the CDR3, taken from reference TRBV19 and TRBJ2-1): DGGITQSPKYLFRKEGQNVTLSCEQNLNHDAMYWYRQDPGQGLRLIYYSQIVNDFQKGDIAEGYSVSREKKESFPLTVTSAQKNPTAFYLCASRTSGSYNEQFFGPGTRLTVL.

This clonotype was counted a few times. The chain uses TRBV12-3 or TRBV12-4 and TRBJ2-3; D uncertain. The CDR3 sequence is 17 residues long. The V end lost 4 bases, the J end lost 5 bases, and 22 bases lay between the germline ends. The CDR3 sequence is CASSSHHLGIGKDTQYF. The CDR3 nucleotides read TGTGCCAGCAGTTCCCACCATCTGGGGATTGGGAAAGATACGCAGTATTTT.

The chain combines TRBV7-8 with TRBJ2-7; weak D call: TRBD1 (6 bases). Germline V CDR1 and CDR2: SGHVS, FQNEAQ. The V gene lost 6 bases and the J gene lost 0 bases, with 15 bases spanning the gap. This CDR3 comprises 15 residues. DNA of the CDR3: TGTGCCAGCAGGCACGACAGGACGAGCTCCTACGAGCAGTACTTC. Encoded protein: CASRHDRTSSYEQYF.

This clonotype was detected ten times or more. The chain recombines TRBV20-1 with TRBJ2-2; no definite D call. The CDR3 spans 13 residues. Trimming cost V 3 bases and J 6 bases, with 11 bases left between them. Germline loops: CDR1 DFQATT, CDR2 SNEGSKA (reference sequence). CDR3 bases: TGCAGTGCTAGGCCCTGGGGTGCCGGGGAGCTGTTTTTT. Its protein is CSARPWGAGELFF.

The V and J genes are TRBV11-2 and TRBJ1-3, with no clear D. The V end was cut by 3 bases, the J end by 0 bases, with 12 bases between. The germline gives CDR1 SGHAT, CDR2 FQNNGV. The CDR3 is 16 amino acids. The DNA for the CDR3 is TGTGCCAGCAGCTTCGCCCCCATGAGCTCTGGAAACACCATATATTTT. The encoded protein is CASSFAPMSSGNTIYF.

The V gene is TRBV12-3 or TRBV12-4, the J gene TRBJ2-1; 8 bases map to TRBD2. After removal of 6 bases from V and 2 bases from J, the junction contained 6 bases not matched to a gene. CDR3 length equals 15 residues. DNA for the CDR3: TGTGCCAGCAGACCACCGGGGGGGCCCTACAATGAGCAGTTCTTC. Translation gives CASRPPGGPYNEQFF.

This clonotype was recorded at least ten times. The chain links TRBV4-1 to TRBJ2-3, with D unresolved. Trimming pared 0 bases from V and 2 bases from J, leaving 12 bases between. The CDR3 consists of 16 residues. The V gene's germline CDR1 is MGHRA and CDR2 YSYEKL. CDR3 sequence (DNA): TGCGCCAGCAGCCAAGATCAGGCCGCCTTCACAGATACGCAGTATTTT. It translates to CASSQDQAAFTDTQYF.

This clonotype has more than one count but fewer than ten. CDR3 sequence: CASSQGVQDTYEQYF. For the CDR3, the DNA is TGTGCCAGCAGCCAAGGCGTCCAGGATACCTACGAGCAGTACTTC. The V call is TRBV3-1, the J call TRBJ2-7; the D is unclear. The CDR3 covers 15 residues. The V gene's germline CDR1 is LGHDT and CDR2 YNNKEL (reference sequence). V lost 1 base and J 2 bases, leaving 12 bases between the germline ends.

This clonotype was detected only once. This rearrangement joins TRBV4-1 to TRBJ2-3; D is perhaps TRBD2 (6 bases). Germline V gene lookup returns CDR1 MGHRA and CDR2 YSYEKL. Trimming pared 1 base from V and 3 bases from J, leaving 14 bases between. This CDR3 comprises 16 residues. The CDR3 protein is CASSQVAGIGTDTQYF. Written as DNA, the CDR3 is TGCGCCAGCAGCCAAGTCGCGGGGATCGGTACAGATACGCAGTATTTT.